This TCR beta chain was sequenced in a study of cytomegalovirus exposure and HLA in healthy donors. Regarding the study as a whole: Association of 15,000 to 20,000 TCR beta sequences with HLA alleles was found at 0.05 false discovery rate in a later analysis. Presence/absence analyses assumed roughly uniform sequencing depth across donors, which may not hold. Cytomegalovirus-associated status was assigned to about 150 TCR beta chains.

PCR involved 60 Vbeta and 13 Jbeta primers. Sequencing was performed with immunoSEQ multiplex PCR; in TCRdb, only in-frame clones are kept and a portion is missing. Here the sample spans about 150,000 clones, around 10% being singletons. Trimming cost V 4 bases and J 6 bases, with 15 bases left between them. Looked up from germline, CDR1 is SGHTA and CDR2 is FQGNSA. This CDR3 has 15 amino acids. This clone has more than one count but fewer than ten. Its antigen is undetermined. The sequence derives from a male donor in good health and CMV-seronegative. Material for sequencing was PBMCs. V is TRBV7-2 and J is TRBJ1-4; D unclear. The DNA of the CDR3 is TGTGCCAGCAGCTACAGAGACGGTTTGGATGAAAAACTGTTTTTT. This gives the protein CASSYRDGLDEKLFF.